Below, 3 T cell receptor beta chains from the same sample are listed, as sequenced in a study of cytomegalovirus exposure and HLA in healthy donors. Both 60 Vbeta primers and 13 Jbeta primers went into the PCR. Here immunoSEQ multiplex PCR was the method, and the copy in TCRdb shows in-frame clones only, minus some. This table holds tens of thousands of clones, over 75% found once. Sequencing was done on a sample of PBMCs. Receptor source: a female donor in good health and CMV-seronegative.

This sequence joins TRBV11-2 and TRBJ2-5; TRBD2 might be the D (5 bases). Germline-derived CDR1 and CDR2 are SGHAT and FQNNGV. Trimming removed 5 bases from V and 5 bases from J, with 12 bases in between. The CDR3 runs 13 residues. CDR3 DNA sequence: TGTGCCAGCAGCCTTACTAGTGGGGAGACCCAGTACTTC. Its protein product is CASSLTSGETQYF.

The chain uses TRBV28 and TRBJ2-7; D is perhaps TRBD1 (7 bases). Germline lookup yields CDR1 MDHEN and CDR2 SYDVKM. The V end was cut by 7 bases, the J end by 3 bases, with 10 bases between. This CDR3 comprises 12 residues. CDR3 region: CASTGGIYEQYF. As DNA, the CDR3 is TGTGCCAGCACAGGGGGGATCTACGAGCAGTACTTC.

The chain recombines TRBV11-2 with TRBJ2-5; 12 bases agree with TRBD2. Germline values: CDR1 SGHAT, CDR2 FQNNGV. The CDR3 has 19 residues. The V and J ends lost 1 base and 5 bases, in that order; junction bases with no gene match: 14. The CDR3 DNA reads as TGTGCCAGCAGCTTAGGGAGGCTAGCGGGGGGGACCTCTGGGGAGACCCAGTACTTC. This sequence encodes CASSLGRLAGGTSGETQYF.